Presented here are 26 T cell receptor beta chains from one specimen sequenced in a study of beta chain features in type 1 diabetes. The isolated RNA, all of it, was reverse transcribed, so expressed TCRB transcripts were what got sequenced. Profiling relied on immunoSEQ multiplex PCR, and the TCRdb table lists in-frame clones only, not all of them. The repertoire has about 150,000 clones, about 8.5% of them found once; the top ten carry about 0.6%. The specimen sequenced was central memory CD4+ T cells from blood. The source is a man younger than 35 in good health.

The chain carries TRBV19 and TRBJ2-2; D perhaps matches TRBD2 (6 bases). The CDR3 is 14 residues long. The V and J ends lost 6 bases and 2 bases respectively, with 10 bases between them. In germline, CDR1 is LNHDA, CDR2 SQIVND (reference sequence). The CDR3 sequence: CASSGTSNTGELFF. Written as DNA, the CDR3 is TGTGCCAGTAGCGGGACTTCTAACACCGGGGAGCTGTTTTTT.

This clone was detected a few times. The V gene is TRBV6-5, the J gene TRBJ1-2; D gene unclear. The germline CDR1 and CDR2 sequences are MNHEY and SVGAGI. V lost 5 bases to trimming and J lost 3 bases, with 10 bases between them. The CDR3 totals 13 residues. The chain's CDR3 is CASSARSDYGYTF. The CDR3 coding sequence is TGTGCCAGCAGTGCTAGGTCAGACTATGGCTACACCTTC.

CDR3 nucleotides: TGTGCCAGCAGCTTAGTGCCAGGTGGCACCGGGGAGCTGTTTTTT. Translation: CASSLVPGGTGELFF. V gene TRBV7-2 combines with J gene TRBJ2-2; D is undetermined. CDR1 and CDR2 from the germline V gene are SGHTA and FQGNSA. The CDR3 loop spans 15 amino acids. The V end lost 1 base, the J end lost 4 bases, and 10 bases lay between the germline ends.

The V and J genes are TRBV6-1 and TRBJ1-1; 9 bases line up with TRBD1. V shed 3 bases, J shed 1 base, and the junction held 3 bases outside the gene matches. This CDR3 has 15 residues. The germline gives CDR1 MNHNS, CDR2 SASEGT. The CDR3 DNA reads TGTGCCAGCAGTGATGGACAGGGGCGGAACACTGAAGCTTTCTTT. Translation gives CASSDGQGRNTEAFF.

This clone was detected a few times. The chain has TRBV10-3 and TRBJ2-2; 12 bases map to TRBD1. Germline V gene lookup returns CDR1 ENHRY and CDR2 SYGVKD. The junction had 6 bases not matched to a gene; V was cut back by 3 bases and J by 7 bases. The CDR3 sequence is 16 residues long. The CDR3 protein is CAISEPGQGAGGELFF. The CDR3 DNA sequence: TGTGCCATCAGTGAACCGGGACAGGGGGCTGGCGGGGAGCTGTTTTTT.

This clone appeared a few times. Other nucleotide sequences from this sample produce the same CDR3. CDR3 region: CASRPGQGSYEQYF. The CDR3 bases are TGTGCCAGCAGACCGGGACAGGGTTCCTACGAGCAGTACTTC. The chain links TRBV7-2 to TRBJ2-7; 9 bases are shared with TRBD1. Germline CDR1 is SGHTA and CDR2 is FQGNSA. V was clipped by 6 bases and J by 1 base; unmatched bases: 4. This CDR3 contains 14 residues. The variable domain in full, with the rest retrieved from reference TRBV7-2 and TRBJ2-7, is GAGVSQSPSNKVTEKGKDVELRCDPISGHTALYWYRQSLGQGLEFLIYFQGNSAPDKSGLPSDRFSAERTGGSVSTLTIQRTQQEDSAVYLCASRPGQGSYEQYFGPGTRLTVT.

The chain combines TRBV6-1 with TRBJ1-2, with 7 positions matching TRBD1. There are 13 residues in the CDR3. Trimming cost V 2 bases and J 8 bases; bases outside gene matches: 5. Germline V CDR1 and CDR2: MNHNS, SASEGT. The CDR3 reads CASSERDRGGYTF. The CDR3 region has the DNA TGTGCCAGCAGTGAACGGGACAGAGGGGGCTACACCTTC.

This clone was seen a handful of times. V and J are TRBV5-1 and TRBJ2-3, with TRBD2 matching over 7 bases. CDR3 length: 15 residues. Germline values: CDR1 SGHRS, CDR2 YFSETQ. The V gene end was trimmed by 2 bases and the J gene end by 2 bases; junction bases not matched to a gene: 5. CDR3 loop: CASSFASGTTDTQYF. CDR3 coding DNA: TGCGCCAGCAGCTTCGCTAGCGGTACCACAGATACGCAGTATTTT.

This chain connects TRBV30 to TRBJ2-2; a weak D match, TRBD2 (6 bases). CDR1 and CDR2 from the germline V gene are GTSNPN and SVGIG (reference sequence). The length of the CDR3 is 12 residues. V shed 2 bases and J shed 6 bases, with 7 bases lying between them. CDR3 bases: TGTGCCTGGAGTCGGAGGGCCGGGGAGCTGTTTTTT. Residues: CAWSRRAGELFF. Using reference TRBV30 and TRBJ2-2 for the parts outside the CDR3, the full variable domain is SQTIHQWPATLVQPVGSPLSLECTVEGTSNPNLYWYRQAAGRGLQLLFYSVGIGQISSEVPQNLSASRPQDRQFILSSKKLLLSDSGFYLCAWSRRAGELFFGEGSRLTVL.

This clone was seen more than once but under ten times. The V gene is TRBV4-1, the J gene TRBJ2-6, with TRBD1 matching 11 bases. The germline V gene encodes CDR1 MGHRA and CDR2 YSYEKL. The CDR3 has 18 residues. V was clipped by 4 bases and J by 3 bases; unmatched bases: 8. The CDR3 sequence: CASSPRGQGASGANVLTF. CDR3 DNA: TGCGCCAGCAGCCCTCGCGGACAGGGGGCGAGTGGGGCCAACGTCCTGACTTTC.

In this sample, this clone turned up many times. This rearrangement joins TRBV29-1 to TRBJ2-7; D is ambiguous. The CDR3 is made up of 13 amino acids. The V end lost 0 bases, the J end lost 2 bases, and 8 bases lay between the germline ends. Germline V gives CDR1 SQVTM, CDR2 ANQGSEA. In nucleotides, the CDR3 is TGCAGCGTTGAAGAGTCTACGACCTACGAGCAGTACTTC. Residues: CSVEESTTYEQYF.

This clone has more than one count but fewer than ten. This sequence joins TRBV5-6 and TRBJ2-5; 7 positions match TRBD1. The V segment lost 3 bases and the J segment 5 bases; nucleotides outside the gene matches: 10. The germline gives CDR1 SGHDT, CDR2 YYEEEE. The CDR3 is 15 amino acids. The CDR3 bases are TGTGCCAGCAGCTGGATACAGGGGACAAGTGAGACCCAGTACTTC. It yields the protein CASSWIQGTSETQYF.

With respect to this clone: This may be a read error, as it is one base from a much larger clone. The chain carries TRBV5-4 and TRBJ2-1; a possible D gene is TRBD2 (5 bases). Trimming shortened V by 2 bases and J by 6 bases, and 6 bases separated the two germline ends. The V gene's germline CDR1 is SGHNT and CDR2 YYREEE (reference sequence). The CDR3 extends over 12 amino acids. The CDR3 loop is CASSFGVNEQFF. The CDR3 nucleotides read TGTGCCAGCAGCTTCGGGGTCAATGAGCAGTTCTTC. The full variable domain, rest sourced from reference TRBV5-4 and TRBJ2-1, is ETGVTQSPTHLIKTRGQQVTLRCSSQSGHNTVSWYQQALGQGPQFIFQYYREEENGRGNFPPRFSGLQFPNYSSELNVNALELDDSALYLCASSFGVNEQFFGPGTRLTVL.

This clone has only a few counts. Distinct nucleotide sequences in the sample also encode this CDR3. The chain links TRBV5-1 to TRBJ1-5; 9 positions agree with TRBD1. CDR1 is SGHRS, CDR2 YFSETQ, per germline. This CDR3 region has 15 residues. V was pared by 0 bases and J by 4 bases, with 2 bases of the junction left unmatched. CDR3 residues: CASSLGGQGNQPQHF. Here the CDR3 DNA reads TGCGCCAGCAGCTTGGGGGGACAGGGAAATCAGCCCCAGCATTTT.

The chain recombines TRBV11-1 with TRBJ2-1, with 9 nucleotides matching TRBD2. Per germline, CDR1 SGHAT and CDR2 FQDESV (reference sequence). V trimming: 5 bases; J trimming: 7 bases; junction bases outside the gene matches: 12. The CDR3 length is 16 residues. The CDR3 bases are TGTGCCAGCAGCCTCCACAGCGGGAGGCCAAGGAATGAGCAGTTCTTC. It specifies CASSLHSGRPRNEQFF.

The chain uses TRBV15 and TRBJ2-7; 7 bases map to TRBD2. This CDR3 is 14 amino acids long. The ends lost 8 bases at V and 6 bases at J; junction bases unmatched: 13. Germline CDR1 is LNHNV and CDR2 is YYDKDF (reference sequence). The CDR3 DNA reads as TGTGCCACCTCTTCCGGGGGATCTAGCGGCGAGCAGTACTTC. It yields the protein CATSSGGSSGEQYF.

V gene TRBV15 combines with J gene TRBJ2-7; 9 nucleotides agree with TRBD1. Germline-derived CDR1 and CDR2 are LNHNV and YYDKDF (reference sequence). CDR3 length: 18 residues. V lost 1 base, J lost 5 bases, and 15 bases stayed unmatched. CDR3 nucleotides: TGTGCCACCAGCAGAGCTAACATTTACCGGGACAGGGTCCACGAGCAGTACTTC. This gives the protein CATSRANIYRDRVHEQYF.

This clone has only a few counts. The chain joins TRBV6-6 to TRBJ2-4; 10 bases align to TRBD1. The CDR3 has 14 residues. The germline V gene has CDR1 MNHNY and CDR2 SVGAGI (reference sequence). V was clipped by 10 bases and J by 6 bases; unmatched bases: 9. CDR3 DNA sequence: TGTGCCATCTCGGACAGGGGGTTGATAAACATTCAGTACTTC. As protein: CAISDRGLINIQYF.

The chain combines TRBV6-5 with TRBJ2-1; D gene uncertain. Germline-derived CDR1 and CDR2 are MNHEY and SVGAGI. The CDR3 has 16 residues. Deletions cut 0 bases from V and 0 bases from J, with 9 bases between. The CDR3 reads CASSYSIASSYNEQFF. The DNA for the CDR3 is TGTGCCAGCAGTTACTCGATTGCGAGCTCCTACAATGAGCAGTTCTTC.

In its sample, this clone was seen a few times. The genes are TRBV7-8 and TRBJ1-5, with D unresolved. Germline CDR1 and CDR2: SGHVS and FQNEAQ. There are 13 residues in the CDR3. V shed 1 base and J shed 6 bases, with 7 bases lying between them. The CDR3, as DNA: TGTGCCAGCAGCTTAGACAGAACTCAGCCCCAGCATTTT. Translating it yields CASSLDRTQPQHF.

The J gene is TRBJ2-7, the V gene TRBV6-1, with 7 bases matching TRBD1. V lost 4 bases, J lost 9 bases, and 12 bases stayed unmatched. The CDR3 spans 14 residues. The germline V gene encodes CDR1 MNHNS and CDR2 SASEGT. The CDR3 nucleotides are TGTGCCAGCAGTGGGACAGGTAGACTGGACGTGCAGTACTTC. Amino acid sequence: CASSGTGRLDVQYF.

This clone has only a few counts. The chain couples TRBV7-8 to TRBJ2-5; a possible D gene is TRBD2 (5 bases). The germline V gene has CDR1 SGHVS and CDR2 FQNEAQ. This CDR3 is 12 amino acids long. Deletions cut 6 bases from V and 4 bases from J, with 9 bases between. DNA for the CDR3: TGTGCCAGCAGGGGAGAATCAGAGACCCAGTACTTC. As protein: CASRGESETQYF.

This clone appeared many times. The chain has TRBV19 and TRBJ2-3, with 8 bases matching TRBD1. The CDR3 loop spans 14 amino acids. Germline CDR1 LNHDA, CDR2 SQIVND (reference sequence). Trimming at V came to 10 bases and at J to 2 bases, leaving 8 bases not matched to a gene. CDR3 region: CATFDRGLTDTQYF. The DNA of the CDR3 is TGTGCCACCTTCGACAGGGGCCTCACAGATACGCAGTATTTT.

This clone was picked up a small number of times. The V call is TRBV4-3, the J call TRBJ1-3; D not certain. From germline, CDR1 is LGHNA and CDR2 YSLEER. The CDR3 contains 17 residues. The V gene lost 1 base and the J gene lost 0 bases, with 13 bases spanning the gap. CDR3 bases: TGCGCCAGCAGCCAAGGTTCGTCCAGGTACTCTGGAAACACCATATATTTT. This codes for CASSQGSSRYSGNTIYF.

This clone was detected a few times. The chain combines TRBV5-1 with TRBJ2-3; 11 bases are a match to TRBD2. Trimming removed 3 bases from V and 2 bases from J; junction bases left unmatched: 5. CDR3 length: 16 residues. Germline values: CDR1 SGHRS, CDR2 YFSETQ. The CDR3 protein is CASSYSSGGNTDTQYF. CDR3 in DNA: TGCGCCAGCAGCTACTCTAGCGGGGGGAACACAGATACGCAGTATTTT.

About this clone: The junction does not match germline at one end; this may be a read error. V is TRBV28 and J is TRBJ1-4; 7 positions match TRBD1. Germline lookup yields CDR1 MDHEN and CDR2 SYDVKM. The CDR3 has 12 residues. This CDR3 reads CASSTPDRPTSF. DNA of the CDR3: TGTGCCAGCAGTACACCGGACAGGCCGACGTCCTTT.